Presented here are 19 T cell receptor beta chains from one specimen sequenced in a study of shared clonotypes between healthy human individuals. The repertoire was sequenced with immunoSEQ multiplex PCR; TCRdb's copy has only in-frame clones and lacks some. The sample holds about a million clones, around 76% seen once. The sequenced material came from memory CD4+ T cells sorted from blood. Documented subset: CD45RA-negative fraction. These receptors were obtained from a man in his late teens or twenties in good health.

The rearrangement uses TRBV10-3 and TRBJ1-5, with D possibly TRBD1 on 5 matching bases. V was cut by 3 bases and J by 2 bases, with 8 bases left in between. This CDR3 comprises 14 residues. The germline CDR1 and CDR2 sequences are ENHRY and SYGVKD. The DNA for the CDR3 is TGTGCCATCAGTGACGGGGGAGGCAATCAGCCCCAGCATTTT. It translates to CAISDGGGNQPQHF.

This clone has just a few counts. The rearrangement uses TRBV14 and TRBJ1-2; no clear D. The CDR3 has 14 residues. Germline CDR1 is SGHDN and CDR2 is FVKESK. V was shortened by 1 base and J by 5 bases, with 11 bases between the two germline ends. The CDR3 region has the DNA TGTGCCAGCAGCCAAGCCCAGTGGGGTTATGGCTACACCTTC. As protein: CASSQAQWGYGYTF. Together with reference TRBV14 and TRBJ1-2, the CDR3 gives the full variable domain: EAGVTQFPSHSVIEKGQTVTLRCDPISGHDNLYWYRRVMGKEIKFLLHFVKESKQDESGMPNNRFLAERTGGTYSTLKVQPAELEDSGVYFCASSQAQWGYGYTFGSGTRLTVV.

To note about this clone: Additional DNA sequences in this sample encode the identical CDR3. The rearrangement links TRBV11-2 to TRBJ2-7; 14 bases agree with TRBD2. J lost 4 bases, V lost 5 bases, and 4 bases had no gene match. The germline V gene encodes CDR1 SGHAT and CDR2 FQNNGV. This CDR3 is built from 15 residues. DNA of the CDR3: TGTGCCAGCAGCCCTCGGACTAGCGGGGGGTACGAGCAGTACTTC. This gives the protein CASSPRTSGGYEQYF.

This CDR3 reads CASSITGNTGELFF. In nucleotides, the CDR3 is TGCGCCAGCAGCATTACAGGGAACACCGGGGAGCTGTTTTTT. The chain links TRBV5-1 to TRBJ2-2, with D perhaps matching TRBD1 (5 bases). CDR1 and CDR2 from the germline V gene are SGHRS and YFSETQ. The CDR3 loop spans 14 amino acids. Trimming pared 4 bases from V and 1 base from J, leaving 8 bases between.

CDR3 sequence: CAISRDAQNYGYTF. The CDR3 DNA is TGTGCCATCAGCCGTGACGCCCAGAACTATGGCTACACCTTC. The V and J genes are TRBV10-3 and TRBJ1-2; D not resolved. Germline V gene sequence: CDR1 ENHRY, CDR2 SYGVKD. Trimming removed 6 bases from V and 2 bases from J, with 13 bases in between. CDR3 length: 14 residues.

This clone was found a few times. The rearrangement uses TRBV5-1 and TRBJ1-1; 7 nucleotides line up with TRBD1. V was clipped by 4 bases and J by 5 bases; unmatched bases: 5. Germline lookup yields CDR1 SGHRS and CDR2 YFSETQ. The CDR3 is 13 residues long. The CDR3 sequence is CASSIAGGTEAFF. The DNA of the CDR3 is TGCGCCAGCAGCATCGCAGGGGGTACTGAAGCTTTCTTT. Filled out from reference TRBV5-1 and TRBJ1-1, the complete variable domain reads KAGVTQTPRYLIKTRGQQVTLSCSPISGHRSVSWYQQTPGQGLQFLFEYFSETQRNKGNFPGRFSGRQFSNSRSEMNVSTLELGDSALYLCASSIAGGTEAFFGQGTRLTVV.

The chain recombines TRBV30 with TRBJ2-7, with D unresolved. The CDR3 extends over 13 amino acids. Germline V gives CDR1 GTSNPN, CDR2 SVGIG (reference sequence). V shed 3 bases and J shed 9 bases, with 18 bases lying between them. CDR3: CAWSPLAPARQYF. DNA for the CDR3: TGTGCCTGGAGCCCACTGGCGCCAGCGAGGCAGTACTTC.

The chain joins TRBV7-2 to TRBJ2-7; possibly TRBD1 or TRBD2 for D (5 bases each). The CDR3 consists of 15 residues. CDR1 and CDR2 (germline): SGHTA, FQGNSA. V lost 1 base and J 0 bases, leaving 10 bases between the germline ends. The CDR3 DNA reads TGTGCCAGCAGCTTAGGGGGACGGATCTCCTACGAGCAGTACTTC. It specifies CASSLGGRISYEQYF.

This clone was counted a few times. The chain recombines TRBV18 with TRBJ1-2; D is unclear. V was trimmed by 2 bases and J by 4 bases, leaving 14 bases between them. The V gene's germline CDR1 is KGHSH and CDR2 LQKENI. This CDR3 has 15 amino acids. For the CDR3, the DNA is TGTGCCAGCTCACCATCAAGTGTTACGTTCTATGGCTACACCTTC. This sequence encodes CASSPSSVTFYGYTF.

The V call is TRBV29-1, the J call TRBJ1-1, with D hard to call. The V gene's germline CDR1 is SQVTM and CDR2 ANQGSEA. The CDR3 sequence is 10 residues long. Trimming stripped 6 bases from V and 1 base from J, with 3 bases between. CDR3 coding DNA: TGCAGCGTGCAGAACACTGAAGCTTTCTTT. Translated: CSVQNTEAFF.

The CDR3 nucleotides are TGCGCCAGCAGTGAGTCCCTACTGCCCGGGGAGCTGTTTTTT. This gives the protein CASSESLLPGELFF. The chain is built from TRBV10-1 and TRBJ2-2; no definite D call. Trimming left V 0 bases short and J 6 bases short, with 8 bases between. Germline V gene sequence: CDR1 WNHNN, CDR2 SYGVQD (reference sequence). The CDR3 is 14 residues long.

V and J are TRBV7-3 and TRBJ2-7, with 7 bases identical to TRBD1. The V segment lost 5 bases and the J segment 2 bases; nucleotides outside the gene matches: 6. The germline V gene has CDR1 SGHTA and CDR2 FQGTGA. The CDR3 extends over 14 amino acids. The CDR3 is CASSPPGQPYEQYF. The CDR3 nucleotides are TGTGCCAGCAGCCCCCCGGGACAGCCCTACGAGCAGTACTTC.

Written as DNA, the CDR3 is TGTGCCTGGAAAGACAGGGCTAACTATGGCTACACCTTC. Amino acid sequence: CAWKDRANYGYTF. The chain links TRBV30 to TRBJ1-2, with 7 bases aligning to TRBD1. The CDR3 length is 13 residues. The germline CDR1 and CDR2 sequences are GTSNPN and SVGIG (reference sequence). Trimming removed 4 bases from V and 0 bases from J; junction bases left unmatched: 2.

On this clone itself: The same CDR3 arises from other DNA sequences in this sample as well. The chain uses TRBV27 and TRBJ1-1, with D possibly TRBD1 on 5 matching bases. Trimming pared 2 bases from V and 0 bases from J, leaving 7 bases between. This CDR3 spans 14 amino acids. The germline V gene encodes CDR1 MNHEY and CDR2 SMNVEV (reference sequence). Here the CDR3 reads CASSLKGLNTEAFF. The CDR3 DNA sequence: TGTGCCAGCAGTTTAAAGGGGCTGAACACTGAAGCTTTCTTT.

This clone was picked up one time. This sequence joins TRBV18 and TRBJ1-1, with D possibly TRBD1 on 5 matching bases. From germline, CDR1 is KGHSH and CDR2 LQKENI. The CDR3 has 13 residues. Deletions cut 8 bases from V and 0 bases from J, with 10 bases between. The CDR3 is CASEGRVNTEAFF. CDR3 nucleotides: TGTGCCAGCGAGGGACGGGTGAACACTGAAGCTTTCTTT.

CDR3 sequence (DNA): TGTGCCAGCAGCTTAGAGTTGGCGGGGTACGAGCAGTACTTC. Encoded protein: CASSLELAGYEQYF. The rearrangement joins TRBV11-2 to TRBJ2-7, with a weak D call TRBD2 (6 bases). Trimming removed 0 bases at V and 4 bases at J, with 10 bases between. CDR3 length equals 14 residues. CDR1 SGHAT and CDR2 FQNNGV come from the germline V gene.

V gene TRBV15 combines with J gene TRBJ2-7; TRBD1 agrees at 7 bases. J gave up 5 bases and V 5 bases, and 12 bases lay outside the gene matches. The CDR3 runs to 15 residues. Germline V lookup: CDR1 LNHNV, CDR2 YYDKDF (reference sequence). This CDR3 reads CATSRLDRVNDEQYF. The CDR3 bases are TGTGCCACCAGCCGACTCGACAGGGTAAACGACGAGCAGTACTTC.

A few counts support this clone. The chain uses TRBV6-1 and TRBJ2-3; 7 nucleotides match TRBD2. The V segment lost 3 bases and the J segment 4 bases; nucleotides outside the gene matches: 13. The germline V gene encodes CDR1 MNHNS and CDR2 SASEGT. This CDR3 spans 17 amino acids. In nucleotides, the CDR3 is TGTGCCAGCAGTGATTCCGAGCGGGGTCTAAAGGCAGATACGCAGTATTTT. The encoded protein is CASSDSERGLKADTQYF.

This chain joins TRBV9 and TRBJ1-5; tentative D call: TRBD1 (5 bases). CDR3 size: 14 residues. V was pared by 5 bases and J by 2 bases, with 11 bases between. Germline CDR1 and CDR2: SGDLS and YYNGEE. CDR3 protein: CASSESGGNQPQHF. As DNA, the CDR3 is TGTGCCAGCAGTGAGTCGGGGGGCAATCAGCCCCAGCATTTT.